The 22 T cell receptor beta chains reported below all come from one sample, sequenced in a study of vaccination effects on CD4 cells after COVID-19 (dated by TCRdb to between 2021 and 2024). Their antigens are not known. The receptor library was made with the immunoSEQ multiplex PCR assay. Not all clones reach the TCRdb copy of this immuneACCESS table, which keeps in-frame sequences only. Checked studies attribute under half of the gap to unresolved V genes and leave the rest unexplained. The sample contains 15,000 to 20,000 clones, about four fifths of them found a single time. The ten largest clonotypes hold 20% to 25% of the sample. In the ViraFEST assay, PBMC were stimulated with viral peptide pools, and antigen-specific CD4+ T cell clonotypes were then identified by expansion using TCR sequencing. After about 9 days of culture, CD4+ T cells were isolated with the EasySep CD4+ T cell isolation kit. PCR-confirmed SARS-CoV-2 infection had occurred in convalescent patients between March and December 2020, before the Alpha, Beta and Delta variants emerged in the United States. Each participant received two doses of an mRNA SARS-CoV-2 vaccine, either BNT162b2 or mRNA-1273.

This specimen was CD4+ T cells from PBMCs cultured with SARS-CoV-2 spike peptides, taken after COVID-19 vaccination. The cell subset or site label corresponds to: SARS-CoV-2 spike overlapping peptide pool stimulation. These receptors all stem from a human donor who had a prior SARS-CoV-2 infection.

The chain has TRBV6-5 and TRBJ1-1, with 8 bases that match TRBD1. The CDR3 is 13 amino acids. The germline gives CDR1 MNHEY, CDR2 SVGAGI. The junction had 7 bases not matched to a gene; V was cut back by 8 bases and J by 5 bases. The CDR3: CASGWTGRTEAFF. The CDR3 DNA reads as TGTGCCAGCGGATGGACAGGGAGGACTGAAGCTTTCTTT.

The rearrangement links TRBV9 to TRBJ2-5, with 14 bases matching TRBD2. The germline V gene has CDR1 SGDLS and CDR2 YYNGEE. This CDR3 is 17 amino acids long. J was trimmed by 2 bases and V by 3 bases; bases with no gene match: 6. The CDR3 reads CASSEGLAGGLQETQYF. CDR3 bases: TGTGCCAGCAGCGAAGGACTAGCGGGGGGTCTACAAGAGACCCAGTACTTC.

The chain recombines TRBV19 with TRBJ1-5; D not resolved. Germline V lookup: CDR1 LNHDA, CDR2 SQIVND (reference sequence). Trimming removed 3 bases at V and 5 bases at J, with 8 bases between. The CDR3 covers 13 residues. CDR3 region: CASSIAAHQPQHF. The CDR3 DNA reads TGTGCCAGTAGTATCGCAGCCCATCAGCCCCAGCATTTT.

The chain employs TRBV27 and TRBJ2-2; 7 bases align to TRBD2. The CDR3 is 16 amino acids. With 2 bases clipped from V and 5 bases from J, the junction kept 8 bases outside the gene matches. The germline CDR1 and CDR2 sequences are MNHEY and SMNVEV (reference sequence). The CDR3 reads CASSLRSREGTGELFF. The CDR3 region has the DNA TGTGCCAGCAGTTTACGTAGCAGGGAGGGTACCGGGGAGCTGTTTTTT.

This clone was picked up a small number of times. The gene calls are TRBV2 and TRBJ2-4; the match to TRBD1 covers 11 bases. Germline-derived CDR1 and CDR2 are SNHLY and FYNNEI. With V trimmed by 3 bases and J by 9 bases, 4 bases remained unmatched. This CDR3 region has 14 residues. CDR3 region: CASSEGQGEGIQYF. The CDR3 region has the DNA TGTGCCAGCAGTGAGGGACAGGGGGAGGGCATTCAGTACTTC.

This clone has only a few counts. This chain links TRBV5-1 with TRBJ2-3; D is unresolved. Trimming shortened V by 1 base and J by 2 bases, and 8 bases separated the two germline ends. This CDR3 has 14 amino acids. The V gene's germline CDR1 is SGHRS and CDR2 YFSETQ. DNA of the CDR3: TGCGCCAGCAGCTTGCTCAACCCCACAGATACGCAGTATTTT. Translating gives CASSLLNPTDTQYF. Complete variable domain (other parts from reference TRBV5-1 and TRBJ2-3): KAGVTQTPRYLIKTRGQQVTLSCSPISGHRSVSWYQQTPGQGLQFLFEYFSETQRNKGNFPGRFSGRQFSNSRSEMNVSTLELGDSALYLCASSLLNPTDTQYFGPGTRLTVL.

V and J are TRBV2 and TRBJ2-1; 10 bases fit TRBD2. There are 14 residues in the CDR3. V lost 4 bases and J lost 9; bases outside the gene matches: 6. The germline V gene encodes CDR1 SNHLY and CDR2 FYNNEI. CDR3 protein: CASSVQRGGTEQFF. The CDR3 bases are TGTGCCAGCAGTGTACAGCGGGGGGGCACTGAGCAGTTCTTC.

This clone is medium-sized in the sample. The V gene is TRBV2, the J gene TRBJ2-7, with 15 bases lining up with TRBD2. The CDR3 is made up of 15 amino acids. The V gene end was trimmed by 4 bases and the J gene end by 7 bases; junction bases not matched to a gene: 5. The germline CDR1 and CDR2 sequences are SNHLY and FYNNEI. As DNA, the CDR3 is TGTGCCAGCAGTGGTGGACTAGCGGGGGGGCAGGAGCAGTACTTC. Its protein product is CASSGGLAGGQEQYF.

The gene calls are TRBV6-2 or TRBV6-3 and TRBJ2-7; D possibly corresponds to TRBD1 (5 bases). Between the trimmed V and J ends, which lost 0 bases and 4 bases, there was a span of 19 bases. The length of the CDR3 is 17 residues. The germline gives CDR1 MNHEY, CDR2 SVGEGT. The CDR3 loop is CASSYSGAARAVYEQYF. DNA of the CDR3: TGTGCCAGCAGTTACTCAGGGGCCGCCCGAGCCGTTTACGAGCAGTACTTC.

The chain recombines TRBV7-2 with TRBJ1-2; no definite D call. The germline V and J ends were trimmed by 5 bases and 4 bases, with 11 bases remaining between them. This CDR3 is built from 13 residues. Germline CDR1 reads SGHTA; CDR2 reads FQGNSA. CDR3 sequence: CASSRGTSYGYTF. The DNA for the CDR3 is TGTGCCAGCAGCCGAGGAACCAGCTATGGCTACACCTTC.

This clone was seen once. The chain uses TRBV19 and TRBJ2-1, with 9 bases identical to TRBD2. J was trimmed by 2 bases and V by 5 bases; bases with no gene match: 4. Looked up from germline, CDR1 is LNHDA and CDR2 is SQIVND (reference sequence). The CDR3 is 15 amino acids. The CDR3 reads CASSVSGGAYNEQFF. In DNA, the CDR3 is TGTGCCAGTAGTGTTAGCGGGGGAGCCTACAATGAGCAGTTCTTC.

The chain links TRBV4-2 to TRBJ1-3, with a tentative D call TRBD1 (5 bases). The CDR3 spans 16 residues. CDR1 and CDR2 from the germline V gene are LGHNA and YNFKEQ. Trimming stripped 6 bases from V and 4 bases from J, with 19 bases between. The CDR3 region is CASSKAQGLGGNTIYF. The DNA for the CDR3 is TGTGCCAGCAGTAAAGCCCAGGGACTTGGGGGAAACACCATATATTTT.

The rearrangement joins TRBV25-1 to TRBJ1-1; D not resolved. V was trimmed by 2 bases and J by 3 bases, leaving 13 bases between them. The CDR3 is made up of 15 amino acids. Germline V CDR1 and CDR2: MGHDK, SYGVNS. The CDR3 coding sequence is TGTGCCAGCAGTGAACCTGGAGGCGGGGACACTGAAGCTTTCTTT. It is translated as CASSEPGGGDTEAFF.

This chain joins TRBV19 and TRBJ2-5, with 8 bases matching TRBD2. Germline CDR1 reads LNHDA; CDR2 reads SQIVND (reference sequence). This CDR3 spans 17 amino acids. V lost 3 bases and J lost 0; bases outside the gene matches: 9. This CDR3 is CASSIDRGGEYQETQYF. The CDR3 nucleotides are TGTGCCAGTAGTATCGACCGGGGGGGGGAGTACCAAGAGACCCAGTACTTC.

The rearrangement links TRBV19 to TRBJ2-1; D uncertain. The germline V gene encodes CDR1 LNHDA and CDR2 SQIVND (reference sequence). The CDR3 length is 15 residues. The V end was cut by 1 base, the J end by 7 bases, with 14 bases between. Here the CDR3 reads CASSIVGLRRNEQFF. The CDR3 DNA follows: TGTGCCAGTAGTATAGTCGGCTTACGTCGGAATGAGCAGTTCTTC.

This clone was found a few times. V and J are TRBV6-5 and TRBJ2-7; D remains unclear. CDR1 and CDR2 from the germline V gene are MNHEY and SVGAGI. The length of the CDR3 is 13 residues. The V end lost 6 bases, the J end lost 3 bases, and 12 bases lay between the germline ends. The DNA of the CDR3 is TGTGCCAGCAGGAGAGGACCGAACTACGAGCAGTACTTC. It translates to CASRRGPNYEQYF.

The chain carries TRBV2 and TRBJ2-2; 7 positions agree with TRBD1. Germline V gene sequence: CDR1 SNHLY, CDR2 FYNNEI. The CDR3 runs to 14 residues. After removal of 7 bases from V and 3 bases from J, the junction contained 5 bases not matched to a gene. CDR3 nucleotide sequence: TGTGCCAGCAAACGGGACAGTTACACCGGGGAGCTGTTTTTT. Translation gives CASKRDSYTGELFF.

V is TRBV18 and J is TRBJ2-7, with 7 bases matching TRBD1. The CDR3 extends over 13 amino acids. The V gene's germline CDR1 is KGHSH and CDR2 LQKENI. V lost 6 bases and J lost 7; bases outside the gene matches: 9. The CDR3 spells CASSRDSSREQYF. The CDR3, as DNA: TGTGCCAGCTCCAGGGACAGTTCTCGAGAGCAGTACTTC.

This clone was recorded once. The chain employs TRBV2 and TRBJ2-7; 7 bases map to TRBD2. Unmatched junction bases numbered 10, after V lost 5 bases and J lost 6 bases. The CDR3 runs to 14 residues. The germline CDR1 and CDR2 sequences are SNHLY and FYNNEI. CDR3 sequence reads: CASSWASGGSEQYF. Here the CDR3 DNA reads TGTGCCAGCAGTTGGGCTAGCGGCGGTTCCGAGCAGTACTTC.

The chain recombines TRBV6-5 with TRBJ1-2; the D gene is possibly TRBD1 (6 bases). V lost 7 bases and J 8 bases, leaving 23 bases between the germline ends. The germline V gene has CDR1 MNHEY and CDR2 SVGAGI. This CDR3 has 15 residues. The CDR3 nucleotides read TGTGCCAGCACCACCTTCAGGGGAGGGATGGAGGGCTACACCTTC. Its translation: CASTTFRGGMEGYTF.

The chain has TRBV9 and TRBJ2-7; 7 bases match TRBD2. V was clipped by 0 bases and J by 1 base; unmatched bases: 4. The CDR3 runs 15 residues. The germline CDR1 and CDR2 sequences are SGDLS and YYNGEE. The CDR3 DNA reads as TGTGCCAGCAGCGTAGGTCCCGGGAGGTCCTACGAGCAGTACTTC. It is translated as CASSVGPGRSYEQYF.

The gene calls are TRBV7-2 and TRBJ2-5, with 11 nucleotides matching TRBD2. Germline lookup yields CDR1 SGHTA and CDR2 FQGNSA. J lost 5 bases, V lost 5 bases, and 4 bases had no gene match. The CDR3 loop spans 14 amino acids. Here the CDR3 reads CASSPTSGSETQYF. The CDR3 DNA sequence: TGTGCCAGCAGCCCTACTAGCGGGAGTGAGACCCAGTACTTC.